Below, 16 T cell receptor beta chains from the same sample are listed, as sequenced in a study of cytomegalovirus exposure and HLA in healthy donors. Both 60 Vbeta primers and 13 Jbeta primers went into the PCR. Repertoires were generated with immunoSEQ multiplex PCR, while TCRdb's copy carries only in-frame clones and drops some. Among fewer than 200,000 clones listed, roughly 85% were seen once. The sample comprised PBMCs. The source of these receptors is a man younger than 45 in good health and CMV-seronegative.

The rearrangement uses TRBV2 and TRBJ1-6; D remains ambiguous. The length of the CDR3 is 11 residues. From germline, CDR1 is SNHLY and CDR2 FYNNEI. Trimming stripped 7 bases from V and 4 bases from J, with 2 bases between. The CDR3 sequence: CASTYNSPLHF. CDR3 nucleotide sequence: TGTGCCAGCACGTATAATTCACCCCTCCACTTT.

This clone appeared once. This rearrangement joins TRBV4-1 to TRBJ2-5; 14 bases line up with TRBD2. Germline V gene sequence: CDR1 MGHRA, CDR2 YSYEKL. This CDR3 contains 17 residues. Trimming cost V 4 bases and J 3 bases; bases outside gene matches: 7. CDR3 nucleotides: TGCGCCAGCAGCCGTATAAGGGGACTAGCGGGAGAAGAGACCCAGTACTTC. This encodes CASSRIRGLAGEETQYF.

The V call is TRBV2, the J call TRBJ2-5; 9 nucleotides line up with TRBD2. This CDR3 has 17 residues. Germline CDR1 and CDR2: SNHLY and FYNNEI. The V segment lost 2 bases and the J segment 3 bases; nucleotides outside the gene matches: 10. The CDR3 DNA reads as TGTGCCAGCAGTGAACAGGGACTAGCCAGAATTAAAGAGACCCAGTACTTC. Its translation is CASSEQGLARIKETQYF.

The chain employs TRBV2 and TRBJ1-1, with a tentative D call TRBD1 (6 bases). CDR3 size: 14 residues. Trimming left V 5 bases short and J 0 bases short, with 10 bases between. Per the germline V gene, CDR1 is SNHLY and CDR2 is FYNNEI. CDR3 sequence: CASSYRVLNTEAFF. The CDR3 DNA reads TGTGCCAGCAGTTACAGGGTCTTGAACACTGAAGCTTTCTTT.

The sample holds one count of this clone. This chain joins TRBV27 and TRBJ2-3, with 10 bases that match TRBD2. The CDR3 loop spans 17 amino acids. V lost 2 bases, J lost 0 bases, and 5 bases stayed unmatched. Germline V gene sequence: CDR1 MNHEY, CDR2 SMNVEV (reference sequence). In DNA form, the CDR3 reads TGTGCCAGCAGTTTAGCCGGGACTAGCGCTAGCACAGATACGCAGTATTTT. Protein sequence: CASSLAGTSASTDTQYF.

V is TRBV28 and J is TRBJ2-2, with TRBD2 matching over 8 bases. The CDR3 is 16 residues long. V dropped 3 bases and J dropped 1; count of bases not matched to a gene: 4. CDR1 is MDHEN and CDR2 is SYDVKM in the germline V gene. The CDR3 DNA sequence: TGTGCCAGCAGTTTCCCCCTAGCGGGGAACACCGGGGAGCTGTTTTTT. The encoded protein is CASSFPLAGNTGELFF.

The DNA of the CDR3 is TGTGCCAGTAGTATCATGGGAGGGGAAGTGGAGACCCAGTACTTC. Its translation is CASSIMGGEVETQYF. V usage is TRBV19 and J usage is TRBJ2-5, with 7 bases that match TRBD2. V dropped 3 bases and J dropped 5; count of bases not matched to a gene: 9. The CDR3 runs 15 residues. The germline CDR1 and CDR2 sequences are LNHDA and SQIVND (reference sequence). The variable domain in full, completed from reference TRBV19 and TRBJ2-5, reads DGGITQSPKYLFRKEGQNVTLSCEQNLNHDAMYWYRQDPGQGLRLIYYSQIVNDFQKGDIAEGYSVSREKKESFPLTVTSAQKNPTAFYLCASSIMGGEVETQYFGPGTRLLVL.

This chain connects TRBV4-1 to TRBJ2-7; 8 positions agree with TRBD2. The V segment lost 4 bases and the J segment 0 bases; nucleotides outside the gene matches: 11. CDR3 length equals 17 residues. The germline V gene encodes CDR1 MGHRA and CDR2 YSYEKL. The CDR3 nucleotides read TGCGCCAGCAGCCTAGAACCGACTAGCGACTTCTCCTACGAGCAGTACTTC. Translating it yields CASSLEPTSDFSYEQYF.

The chain combines TRBV7-9 with TRBJ2-1, with 12 bases identical to TRBD2. Germline CDR1 and CDR2: SEHNR and FQNEAQ (reference sequence). J was trimmed by 6 bases and V by 5 bases; bases with no gene match: 5. The length of the CDR3 is 15 residues. For the CDR3, the DNA is TGTGCCAGCAGCCCTAGCGGGGGGGCTAGCAATGAGCAGTTCTTC. Translating it yields CASSPSGGASNEQFF.

The chain couples TRBV9 to TRBJ1-2; TRBD1 matches at 8 bases. Germline V CDR1 and CDR2: SGDLS, YYNGEE. The V and J ends lost 4 bases and 4 bases, in that order; junction bases with no gene match: 3. The CDR3 spans 13 residues. CDR3 in amino acids: CASSMGTGYGYTF. CDR3 sequence (DNA): TGTGCCAGCAGCATGGGGACAGGCTATGGCTACACCTTC.

This chain uses TRBV6-1 with TRBJ1-6, with 7 bases identical to TRBD1. The CDR3 is made up of 15 amino acids. Trimming removed 7 bases from V and 13 bases from J; junction bases left unmatched: 16. Germline values: CDR1 MNHNS, CDR2 SASEGT. CDR3 region: CASTTRQGRLIPLHF. The CDR3 nucleotides read TGTGCCAGCACAACACGACAGGGCCGGTTGATTCCCCTCCACTTT.

V gene TRBV12-2 combines with J gene TRBJ1-4. TRBV12-2 is listed as a pseudogene. There are 10 residues in the CDR3. The CDR3 here is CASRLMEPPF. The CDR3 bases are TGTGCAAGTCGCTTAATGGAGCCTCCTTTT.

Written as DNA, the CDR3 is TGCGCCAGCAGCTTCCGGGACAGGGACTCACCCCTCCACTTT. Encoded protein: CASSFRDRDSPLHF. This chain joins TRBV5-1 and TRBJ1-6, with 9 bases aligning to TRBD1. V shed 2 bases, J shed 10 bases, and the junction held 4 bases outside the gene matches. The CDR3 extends over 14 amino acids. Germline V CDR1 and CDR2: SGHRS, YFSETQ.

The chain is built from TRBV6-1 and TRBJ2-3; 7 bases agree with TRBD1. This CDR3 comprises 13 residues. V lost 4 bases and J lost 8; bases outside the gene matches: 6. Germline CDR1 is MNHNS and CDR2 is SASEGT. CDR3 sequence: CASSGVQGSTQYF. CDR3 DNA: TGTGCCAGCAGTGGCGTACAGGGGTCTACGCAGTATTTT.

The chain combines TRBV5-1 with TRBJ2-7, with D tentatively TRBD2 (5 bases). Per the germline V gene, CDR1 is SGHRS and CDR2 is YFSETQ. The CDR3 runs 15 residues. The germline V and J ends were trimmed by 0 bases and 2 bases, with 12 bases remaining between them. The CDR3 here is CASSLEWTEAYEQYF. For the CDR3, the DNA is TGCGCCAGCAGCTTGGAATGGACGGAGGCCTACGAGCAGTACTTC.

The V gene is TRBV6-5, the J gene TRBJ2-7; D might be TRBD2 (5 bases). V was clipped by 6 bases and J by 0 bases, with 12 bases between them. The CDR3 runs 14 residues. The germline CDR1 and CDR2 sequences are MNHEY and SVGAGI. In nucleotides, the CDR3 is TGTGCCAGCAGCCTCCATCGGGGCTCCTACGAGCAGTACTTC. Protein product: CASSLHRGSYEQYF.